The 20 T cell receptor beta chains below were found in one sample sequenced in a study of blood T cell repertoires in COVID-19. The repertoire was sequenced with immunoSEQ multiplex PCR; TCRdb's copy has only in-frame clones and lacks some. Of 70,000 to 90,000 clones in the sample, less than 85% were seen once. Sequenced input: peripheral blood. These receptors came from a human donor with acute or convalescent COVID-19. The donor label of this sample is uncertain.

This chain uses TRBV19 with TRBJ1-6, with 7 bases that match TRBD1. This CDR3 contains 15 residues. Germline CDR1 reads LNHDA; CDR2 reads SQIVND (reference sequence). The junction had 5 bases not matched to a gene; V was cut back by 2 bases and J by 7 bases. CDR3: CASSIRQGENSPLHF. DNA of the CDR3: TGTGCCAGTAGTATACGGCAGGGGGAAAATTCACCCCTCCACTTT. Full variable domain (outside the CDR3, taken from reference TRBV19 and TRBJ1-6): DGGITQSPKYLFRKEGQNVTLSCEQNLNHDAMYWYRQDPGQGLRLIYYSQIVNDFQKGDIAEGYSVSREKKESFPLTVTSAQKNPTAFYLCASSIRQGENSPLHFGNGTRLTVT.

The V gene is TRBV6-6, the J gene TRBJ1-1; 7 bases match TRBD1. Per germline, CDR1 MNHNY and CDR2 SVGAGI (reference sequence). The CDR3 has 14 residues. Trimming removed 7 bases from V and 0 bases from J; junction bases left unmatched: 5. This chain's CDR3 is CASTTGQVNTEAFF. The CDR3 bases are TGTGCCAGCACGACAGGGCAAGTGAACACTGAAGCTTTCTTT.

The rearrangement links TRBV7-2 to TRBJ2-7; D is perhaps TRBD2 (6 bases). The CDR3 sequence is 14 residues long. CDR1 and CDR2 from the germline V gene are SGHTA and FQGNSA. V lost 2 bases and J 7 bases, leaving 15 bases between the germline ends. The CDR3: CASSLYPGAREQYF. CDR3 sequence (DNA): TGTGCCAGCAGCTTATACCCGGGAGCGAGAGAGCAGTACTTC.

This rearrangement joins TRBV6-5 to TRBJ2-7, with D possibly TRBD1 on 6 matching bases. The germline CDR1 and CDR2 sequences are MNHEY and SVGAGI. The V and J ends lost 6 bases and 0 bases respectively, with 15 bases between them. The CDR3 has 15 residues. This CDR3 is CASRQQDRPSYEQYF. The CDR3 bases are TGTGCCAGCAGGCAGCAGGACAGACCCTCCTACGAGCAGTACTTC.

CDR3 coding DNA: TGTGCCAGCAGTGGATACCTTACAGGGCCAGGGGAGCAGTACGTC. Protein product: CASSGYLTGPGEQYV. The rearrangement joins TRBV2 to TRBJ2-7, with D possibly TRBD1 on 6 matching bases. Trimming took 4 bases from V and 7 from J, leaving 20 bases between them. The CDR3 covers 15 residues. Germline V gives CDR1 SNHLY, CDR2 FYNNEI.

This chain links TRBV7-8 with TRBJ2-7, with 7 bases matching TRBD2. With 4 bases clipped from V and 3 bases from J, the junction kept 9 bases outside the gene matches. There are 15 residues in the CDR3. Per germline, CDR1 SGHVS and CDR2 FQNEAQ. CDR3: CASSSSPGGNYEQYV. CDR3 coding DNA: TGTGCCAGCAGCTCATCACCCGGGGGGAACTACGAGCAGTACGTC.

The chain joins TRBV14 to TRBJ2-1, with D perhaps matching TRBD2 (6 bases). There are 14 residues in the CDR3. Trimming removed 2 bases at V and 8 bases at J, with 13 bases between. In germline, CDR1 is SGHDN, CDR2 FVKESK. The CDR3 here is CASSQPGRLDEQFF. In DNA form, the CDR3 reads TGTGCCAGCAGCCAACCCGGGAGACTGGATGAGCAGTTCTTC.

This chain joins TRBV28 and TRBJ2-2; D gene uncertain. V lost 3 bases, J lost 3 bases, and 5 bases lay in between. CDR1 and CDR2 from the germline V gene are MDHEN and SYDVKM. This CDR3 comprises 13 residues. The CDR3 here is CASSFPDTGELFF. CDR3 in DNA: TGTGCCAGCAGTTTCCCCGACACCGGGGAGCTGTTTTTT.

The chain couples TRBV28 to TRBJ2-7; 7 nucleotides agree with TRBD1. With V trimmed by 7 bases and J by 2 bases, 5 bases remained unmatched. The germline V gene has CDR1 MDHEN and CDR2 SYDVKM. This CDR3 is 13 amino acids long. Here the CDR3 reads CASTETGTYEQYV. CDR3 nucleotides: TGTGCCAGCACCGAGACAGGGACCTACGAGCAGTACGTC.

This clone was seen only once. The CDR3 DNA follows: TGTGCCAGCAGCCCAGACTACAATGAGCAGTTCTTC. Amino acid sequence: CASSPDYNEQFF. The rearrangement links TRBV7-2 to TRBJ2-1; D gene uncertain. The CDR3 runs to 12 residues. V dropped 5 bases and J dropped 3 bases, with 5 bases sitting between them. The germline gives CDR1 SGHTA, CDR2 FQGNSA.

CDR3 residues: CASSNRLAGAELFF. The CDR3 bases are TGTGCCAGTAGTAACAGGCTAGCGGGAGCGGAGCTGTTTTTT. The chain combines TRBV19 with TRBJ2-2; 10 bases line up with TRBD2. CDR1 and CDR2 from the germline V gene are LNHDA and SQIVND (reference sequence). This CDR3 contains 14 residues. J was trimmed by 10 bases and V by 4 bases; bases with no gene match: 6.

J is TRBJ2-1 and V is TRBV5-1; tentative D call: TRBD1 (6 bases). The CDR3 spans 16 residues. Germline V gives CDR1 SGHRS, CDR2 YFSETQ. The germline V and J ends were trimmed by 2 bases and 5 bases, with 17 bases remaining between them. CDR3: CASSLNPGQANNEQFF. The CDR3 region has the DNA TGCGCCAGCAGCTTAAATCCGGGACAAGCTAACAATGAGCAGTTCTTC.

This chain links TRBV5-1 with TRBJ2-1, with D perhaps TRBD1 (6 bases). Trimming cost V 4 bases and J 4 bases, with 18 bases left between them. The CDR3 totals 16 residues. Per germline, CDR1 SGHRS and CDR2 YFSETQ. CDR3 coding DNA: TGCGCCAGCAGCACCTCGTTAGGGGGACAATACAATGAGCAGTTCTTC. It is translated as CASSTSLGGQYNEQFF.

The rearrangement uses TRBV6-5 and TRBJ1-3; TRBD1 matches 9 bases. CDR1 is MNHEY and CDR2 is SVGAGI in the germline V gene. Trimming cost V 2 bases and J 4 bases; bases outside gene matches: 6. This CDR3 has 16 amino acids. DNA for the CDR3: TGTGCCAGCAGTTACGCCGGGACAGGGTACGGAAACACCATATATTTT. Its protein product is CASSYAGTGYGNTIYF.

This clone has just one count. The gene calls are TRBV27 and TRBJ1-1; 8 bases agree with TRBD1. J gave up 11 bases and V 2 bases, and 1 base lay outside the gene matches. Germline V CDR1 and CDR2: MNHEY, SMNVEV (reference sequence). The CDR3 runs to 11 residues. The CDR3 DNA follows: TGTGCCAGCAGTTTAGGGGACAGGGCTTTCTTT. Its protein product is CASSLGDRAFF.

The chain combines TRBV2 with TRBJ2-5; tentatively, D is TRBD1 (5 bases). V was clipped by 6 bases and J by 1 base, with 15 bases between them. This CDR3 has 15 residues. The germline V gene has CDR1 SNHLY and CDR2 FYNNEI. The CDR3 reads CASSPPQGSQETQYF. The CDR3 DNA sequence: TGTGCCAGCAGCCCCCCCCAGGGAAGCCAAGAGACCCAGTACTTC.

This chain uses TRBV19 with TRBJ1-3; weak D call: TRBD1 (6 bases). CDR1 is LNHDA and CDR2 is SQIVND in the germline V gene (reference sequence). V was shortened by 7 bases and J by 8 bases, with 21 bases between the two germline ends. CDR3 length: 15 amino acids. The CDR3 spells CASKSAYGGVHTIYF. The CDR3 coding sequence is TGTGCCAGTAAATCCGCTTATGGGGGCGTACACACCATATATTTT.

This clone was observed a handful of times. The CDR3 nucleotides are TGTGCCAGCAGCCCCCGCGTAGCGGGAGGAAATACGAACACCGGGGAGCTGTTTTTT. It is translated as CASSPRVAGGNTNTGELFF. The J gene is TRBJ2-2, the V gene TRBV9, with 10 bases identical to TRBD2. Germline V CDR1 and CDR2: SGDLS, YYNGEE. The V gene end was trimmed by 4 bases and the J gene end by 0 bases; junction bases not matched to a gene: 12. There are 19 residues in the CDR3.

This chain joins TRBV10-3 and TRBJ2-2; 7 positions match TRBD1. This CDR3 is built from 16 residues. The trim removed 2 bases at V and 0 bases at J, leaving 3 bases unmatched. Germline lookup yields CDR1 ENHRY and CDR2 SYGVKD. CDR3 protein: CAISEGQGANTGELFF. CDR3 nucleotide sequence: TGTGCCATCAGTGAGGGGCAGGGGGCGAACACCGGGGAGCTGTTTTTT.

The V gene is TRBV3-1 (or the pseudogene TRBV3-2), the J gene TRBJ2-3, with 9 bases identical to TRBD2. Germline lookup yields CDR1 LGHDT and CDR2 YNNKEL (reference sequence). This CDR3 has 15 residues. J lost 0 bases, V lost 5 bases, and 3 bases had no gene match. CDR3 amino acids: CASSVGTSSTDTQYF. For the CDR3, the DNA is TGTGCCAGCAGCGTCGGGACTAGCAGCACAGATACGCAGTATTTT.